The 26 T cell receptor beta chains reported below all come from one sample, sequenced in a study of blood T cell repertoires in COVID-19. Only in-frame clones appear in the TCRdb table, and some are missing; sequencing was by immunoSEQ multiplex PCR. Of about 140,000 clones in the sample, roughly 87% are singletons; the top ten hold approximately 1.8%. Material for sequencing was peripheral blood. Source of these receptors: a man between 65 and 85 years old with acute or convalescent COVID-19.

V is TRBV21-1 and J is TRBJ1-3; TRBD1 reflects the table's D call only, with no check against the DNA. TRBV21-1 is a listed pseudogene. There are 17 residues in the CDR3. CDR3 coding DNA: TGTGCCAGCAGCAAATTCCATGGACAGGAGATGGGGAACACCATATATTTT. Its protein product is CASSKFHGQEMGNTIYF.

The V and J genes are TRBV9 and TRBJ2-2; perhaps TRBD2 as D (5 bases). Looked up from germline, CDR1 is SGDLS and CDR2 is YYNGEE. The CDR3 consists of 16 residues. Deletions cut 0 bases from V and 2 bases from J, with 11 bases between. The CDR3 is CASSVGESGNTGELFF. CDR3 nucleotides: TGTGCCAGCAGCGTAGGAGAGAGCGGAAACACCGGGGAGCTGTTTTTT.

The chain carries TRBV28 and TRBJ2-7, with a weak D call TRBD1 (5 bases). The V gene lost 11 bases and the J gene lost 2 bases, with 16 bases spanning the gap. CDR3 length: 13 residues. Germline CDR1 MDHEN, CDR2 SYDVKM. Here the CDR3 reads CASSPPQAYEQYF. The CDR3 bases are TGTGCCTCCAGTCCGCCACAGGCCTACGAGCAGTACTTC.

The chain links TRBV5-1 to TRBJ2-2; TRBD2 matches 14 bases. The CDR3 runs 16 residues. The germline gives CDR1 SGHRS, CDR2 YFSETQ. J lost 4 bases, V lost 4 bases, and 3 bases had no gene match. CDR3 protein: CASSPGTSGSTGELFF. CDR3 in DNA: TGCGCCAGCAGCCCGGGGACTAGCGGGAGCACCGGGGAGCTGTTTTTT.

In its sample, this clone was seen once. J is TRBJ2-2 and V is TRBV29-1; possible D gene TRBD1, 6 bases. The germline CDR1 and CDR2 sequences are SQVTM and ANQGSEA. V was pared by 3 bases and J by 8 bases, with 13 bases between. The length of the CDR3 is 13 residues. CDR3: CSVDPQGLGELFF. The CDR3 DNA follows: TGCAGCGTTGATCCCCAGGGGCTAGGGGAGCTGTTTTTT.

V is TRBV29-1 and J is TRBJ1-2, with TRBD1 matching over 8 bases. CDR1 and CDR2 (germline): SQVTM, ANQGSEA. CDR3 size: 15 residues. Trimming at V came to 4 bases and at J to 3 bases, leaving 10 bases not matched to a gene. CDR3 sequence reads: CSVVAPTTGDYGYTF. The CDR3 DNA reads TGCAGCGTTGTCGCTCCCACGACAGGGGACTATGGCTACACCTTC.

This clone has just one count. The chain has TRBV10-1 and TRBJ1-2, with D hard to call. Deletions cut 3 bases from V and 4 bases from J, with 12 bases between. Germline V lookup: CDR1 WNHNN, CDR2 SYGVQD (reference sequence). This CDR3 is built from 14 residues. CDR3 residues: CASSESRRGYGYTF. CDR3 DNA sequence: TGCGCCAGCAGTGAATCCCGCCGCGGCTATGGCTACACCTTC.

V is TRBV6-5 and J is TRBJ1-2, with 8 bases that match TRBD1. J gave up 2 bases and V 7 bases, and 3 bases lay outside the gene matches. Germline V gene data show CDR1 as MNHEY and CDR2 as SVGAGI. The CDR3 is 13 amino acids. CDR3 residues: CASTTGVNYGYTF. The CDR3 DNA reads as TGTGCCAGCACGACAGGGGTAAACTATGGCTACACCTTC.

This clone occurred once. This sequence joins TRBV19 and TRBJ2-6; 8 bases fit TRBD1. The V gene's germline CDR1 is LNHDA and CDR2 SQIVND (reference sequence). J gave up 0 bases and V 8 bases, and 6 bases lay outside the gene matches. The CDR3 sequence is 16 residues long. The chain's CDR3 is CASRTGTSSGANVLTF. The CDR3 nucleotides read TGTGCCAGTCGGACAGGGACCAGCTCTGGGGCCAACGTCCTGACTTTC.

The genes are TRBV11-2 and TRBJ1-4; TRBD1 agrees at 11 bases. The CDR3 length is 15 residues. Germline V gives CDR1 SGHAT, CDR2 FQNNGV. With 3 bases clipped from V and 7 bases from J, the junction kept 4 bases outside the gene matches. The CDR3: CASSFGQGAPEKLFF. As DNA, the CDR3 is TGTGCCAGCAGCTTCGGACAGGGGGCGCCTGAAAAACTGTTTTTT.

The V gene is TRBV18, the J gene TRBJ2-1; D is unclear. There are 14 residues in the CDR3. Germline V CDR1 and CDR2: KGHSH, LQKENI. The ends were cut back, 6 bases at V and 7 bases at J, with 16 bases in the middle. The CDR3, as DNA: TGTGCCAGCTCCCAGGATTGGCGTCTAAATGAGCAGTTCTTC. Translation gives CASSQDWRLNEQFF.

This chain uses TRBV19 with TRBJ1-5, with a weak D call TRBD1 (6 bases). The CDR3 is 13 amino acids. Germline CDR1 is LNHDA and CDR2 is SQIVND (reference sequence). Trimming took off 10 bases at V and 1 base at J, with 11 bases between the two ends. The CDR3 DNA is TGTGCCATAGGGGGTCTGAGCAATCAGCCCCAGCATTTT. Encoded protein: CAIGGLSNQPQHF.

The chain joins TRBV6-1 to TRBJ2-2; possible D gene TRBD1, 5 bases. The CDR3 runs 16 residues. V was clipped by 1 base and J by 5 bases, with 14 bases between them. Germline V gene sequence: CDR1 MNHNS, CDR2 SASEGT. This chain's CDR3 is CASSEEVRVETGELFF. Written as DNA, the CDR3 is TGTGCCAGCAGTGAAGAAGTCAGGGTGGAGACCGGGGAGCTGTTTTTT.

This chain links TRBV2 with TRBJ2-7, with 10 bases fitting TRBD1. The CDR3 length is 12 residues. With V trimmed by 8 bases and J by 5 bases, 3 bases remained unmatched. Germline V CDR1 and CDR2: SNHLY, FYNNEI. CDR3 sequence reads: CASGDRGHEQYF. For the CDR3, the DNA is TGTGCCAGCGGGGACAGGGGCCACGAGCAGTACTTC.

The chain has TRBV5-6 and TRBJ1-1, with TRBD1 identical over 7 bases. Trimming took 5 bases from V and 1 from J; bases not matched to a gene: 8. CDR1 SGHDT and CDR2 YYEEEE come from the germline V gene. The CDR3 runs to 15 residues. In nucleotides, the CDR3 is TGTGCCAGCAGTTTTACAGGGGTAGAGAACACTGAAGCTTTCTTT. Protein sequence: CASSFTGVENTEAFF.

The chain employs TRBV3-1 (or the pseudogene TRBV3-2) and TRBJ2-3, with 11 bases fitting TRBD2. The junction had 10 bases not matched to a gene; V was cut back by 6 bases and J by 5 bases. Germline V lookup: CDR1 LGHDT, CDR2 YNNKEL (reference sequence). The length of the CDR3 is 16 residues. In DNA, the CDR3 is TGTGCCAGCAGTCGCGGACTAGCGGGTGGGGAAGATACGCAGTATTTT. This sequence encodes CASSRGLAGGEDTQYF.

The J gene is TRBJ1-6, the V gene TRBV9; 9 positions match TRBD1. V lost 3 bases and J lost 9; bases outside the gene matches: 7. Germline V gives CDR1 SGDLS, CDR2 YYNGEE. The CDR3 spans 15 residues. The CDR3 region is CASSELGTGTSPLHF. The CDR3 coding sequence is TGTGCCAGCAGCGAGCTTGGGACAGGGACTTCACCCCTCCACTTT.

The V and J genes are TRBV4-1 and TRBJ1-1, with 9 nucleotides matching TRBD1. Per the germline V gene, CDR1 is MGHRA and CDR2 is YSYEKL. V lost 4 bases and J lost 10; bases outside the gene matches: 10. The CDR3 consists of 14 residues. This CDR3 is CASSLLPGQGGAFF. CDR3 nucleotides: TGCGCCAGCAGCCTACTCCCGGGACAGGGCGGAGCTTTCTTT.

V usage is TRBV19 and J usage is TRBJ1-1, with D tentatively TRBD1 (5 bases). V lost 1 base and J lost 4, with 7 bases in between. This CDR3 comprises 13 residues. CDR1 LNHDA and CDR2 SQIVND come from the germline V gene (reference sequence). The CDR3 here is CASSIAGATEAFF. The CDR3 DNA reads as TGTGCCAGTAGTATAGCTGGGGCCACTGAAGCTTTCTTT.

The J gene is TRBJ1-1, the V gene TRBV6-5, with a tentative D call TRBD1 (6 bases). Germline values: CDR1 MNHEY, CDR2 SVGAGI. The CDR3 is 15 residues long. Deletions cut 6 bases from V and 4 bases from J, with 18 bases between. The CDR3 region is CASRLSGQGGTEAFF. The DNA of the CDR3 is TGTGCCAGCAGACTTTCGGGACAAGGGGGCACTGAAGCTTTCTTT.

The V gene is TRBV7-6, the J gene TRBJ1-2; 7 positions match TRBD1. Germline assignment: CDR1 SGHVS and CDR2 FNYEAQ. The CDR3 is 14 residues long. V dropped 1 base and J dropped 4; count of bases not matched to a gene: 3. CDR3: CASSLGGQIYGYTF. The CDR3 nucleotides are TGTGCCAGCAGCTTAGGGGGACAGATCTATGGCTACACCTTC. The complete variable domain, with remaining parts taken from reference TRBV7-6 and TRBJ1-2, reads GAGVSQSPRYKVTKRGQDVALRCDPISGHVSLYWYRQALGQGPEFLTYFNYEAQQDKSGLPNDRFSAERPEGSISTLTIQRTEQRDSAMYRCASSLGGQIYGYTFGSGTRLTVV.

The CDR3 protein is CASSQRLPGLAGEETQYF. As DNA, the CDR3 is TGTGCCAGCAGCCAAAGACTTCCGGGACTAGCGGGAGAAGAGACCCAGTACTTC. This chain joins TRBV7-8 and TRBJ2-5, with 14 bases that match TRBD2. The V and J ends lost 5 bases and 3 bases, in that order; junction bases with no gene match: 11. From germline, CDR1 is SGHVS and CDR2 FQNEAQ. The CDR3 totals 18 residues.

The CDR3 spells CASSPSTGRNNSPLHF. CDR3 bases: TGTGCCAGCAGCCCTTCGACAGGGCGCAATAATTCACCCCTCCACTTT. The rearrangement joins TRBV7-8 to TRBJ1-6; TRBD1 aligns across 7 bases. This CDR3 has 16 amino acids. The V gene's germline CDR1 is SGHVS and CDR2 FQNEAQ. The V segment lost 5 bases and the J segment 5 bases; nucleotides outside the gene matches: 9.

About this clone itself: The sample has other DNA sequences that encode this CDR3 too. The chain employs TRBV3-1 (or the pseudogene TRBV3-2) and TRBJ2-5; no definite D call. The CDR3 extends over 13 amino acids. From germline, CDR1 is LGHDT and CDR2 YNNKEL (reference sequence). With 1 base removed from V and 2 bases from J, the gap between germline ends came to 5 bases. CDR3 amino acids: CASSQVLQETQYF. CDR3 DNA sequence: TGTGCCAGCAGCCAAGTTCTGCAAGAGACCCAGTACTTC.

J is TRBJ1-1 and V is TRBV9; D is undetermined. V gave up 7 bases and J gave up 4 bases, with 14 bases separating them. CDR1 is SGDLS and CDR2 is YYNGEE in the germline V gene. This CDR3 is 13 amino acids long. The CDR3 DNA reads TGTGCCAGCGGAAGCGGAGGTTCCACTGAAGCTTTCTTT. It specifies CASGSGGSTEAFF. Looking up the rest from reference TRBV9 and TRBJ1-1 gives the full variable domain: DSGVTQTPKHLITATGQRVTLRCSPRSGDLSVYWYQQSLDQGLQFLIQYYNGEERAKGNILERFSAQQFPDLHSELNLSSLELGDSALYFCASGSGGSTEAFFGQGTRLTVV.

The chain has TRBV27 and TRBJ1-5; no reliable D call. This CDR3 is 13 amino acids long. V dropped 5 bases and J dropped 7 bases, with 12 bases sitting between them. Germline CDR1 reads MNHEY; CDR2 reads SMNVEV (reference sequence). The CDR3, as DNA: TGTGCCAGCAGTGTTGTTTACGGGCAGCCCCAGCATTTT. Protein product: CASSVVYGQPQHF.